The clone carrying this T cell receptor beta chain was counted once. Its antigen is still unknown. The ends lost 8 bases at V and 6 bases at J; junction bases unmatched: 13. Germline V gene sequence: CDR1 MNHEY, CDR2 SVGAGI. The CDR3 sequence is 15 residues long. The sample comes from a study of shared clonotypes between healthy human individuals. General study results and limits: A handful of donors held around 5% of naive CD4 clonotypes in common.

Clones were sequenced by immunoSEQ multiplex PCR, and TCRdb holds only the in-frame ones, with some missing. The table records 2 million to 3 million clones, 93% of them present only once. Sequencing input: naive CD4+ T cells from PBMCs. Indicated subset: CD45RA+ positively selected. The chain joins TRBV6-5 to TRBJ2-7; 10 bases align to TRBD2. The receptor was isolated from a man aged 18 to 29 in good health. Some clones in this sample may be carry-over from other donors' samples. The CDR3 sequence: CASHKGKGLAAEQYF. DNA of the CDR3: TGTGCCAGCCACAAGGGGAAAGGACTAGCGGCCGAGCAGTACTTC.